This TCR beta chain was retrieved from a study of identical twins. Study-level findings and limits: The study found weaker excess twin sharing in beta out-of-frame sequences.

Through template switching, a universal primer site was introduced, and the cDNA contained unique molecular identifiers. TCRdb processed the 5' RACE reads anew with MiXCR; each CDR3 protein has one entry. This sample has about 920,000 distinct CDR3 sequences, with 9% to 15% found just once. The donors were all healthy and Caucasian. Germline V gene data show CDR1 as SQVTM and CDR2 as ANQGSEA. Trimming removed 3 bases from V and 3 bases from J; junction bases left unmatched: 4. This CDR3 has 16 residues. Of note for this clonotype: The antigen remains undetermined.

The sample was also reused in another study, on yellow fever vaccine responses in identical twins.

Sequencing input: PBMCs. The receptor comes from a woman aged 18-29 years in good health. V gene TRBV29-1 combines with J gene TRBJ2-2; 13 positions match TRBD2. CDR3 DNA: TGCAGCGTTGAGACTAGCGGGGGGTCGGACACCGGGGAGCTGTTTTTT. This sequence encodes CSVETSGGSDTGELFF.